Given below is one T cell receptor (beta chain) in context. This record belongs to a study of shared clonotypes between healthy human individuals. CDR1 and CDR2 from the germline V gene are SGHDN and FVKESK. The CDR3 totals 18 residues. Trimming removed 0 bases at V and 4 bases at J, with 22 bases between. Profiling relied on immunoSEQ multiplex PCR, and the TCRdb table lists in-frame clones only, not all of them. The sample contains some 1.1 million clones, approximately 80% of which appear only once. The clonotype originates from a young man in good health. Some clones in this sample may be carry-over from other donors' samples. Sequenced sample: memory CD4+ T cells from PBMCs. Subset: CD45RA-negative fraction. V and J are TRBV14 and TRBJ2-7; D not resolved. CDR3 sequence reads: CASSQDRLLTVVRYEQYF. In DNA, the CDR3 is TGTGCCAGCAGCCAAGATCGACTTTTAACCGTCGTTCGGTACGAGCAGTACTTC.